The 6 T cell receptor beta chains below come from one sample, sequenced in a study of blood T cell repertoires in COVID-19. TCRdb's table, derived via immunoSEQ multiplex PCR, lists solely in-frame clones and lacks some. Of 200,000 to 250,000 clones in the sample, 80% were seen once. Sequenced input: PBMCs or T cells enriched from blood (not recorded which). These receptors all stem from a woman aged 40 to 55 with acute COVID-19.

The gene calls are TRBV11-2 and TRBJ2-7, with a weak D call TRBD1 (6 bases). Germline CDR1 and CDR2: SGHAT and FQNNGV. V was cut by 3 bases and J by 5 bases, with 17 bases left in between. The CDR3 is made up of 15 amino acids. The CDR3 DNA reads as TGTGCCAGCAGCTTTTGGGGTGAGGGGGACCACGAGCAGTACTTC. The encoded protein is CASSFWGEGDHEQYF.

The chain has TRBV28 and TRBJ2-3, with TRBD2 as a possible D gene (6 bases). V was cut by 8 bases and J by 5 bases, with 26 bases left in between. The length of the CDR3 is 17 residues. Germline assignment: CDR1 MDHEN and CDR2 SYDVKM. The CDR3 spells CASAPGGRGLKQDTQYF. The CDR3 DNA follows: TGTGCCAGCGCCCCCGGAGGGCGGGGATTAAAACAAGATACGCAGTATTTT.

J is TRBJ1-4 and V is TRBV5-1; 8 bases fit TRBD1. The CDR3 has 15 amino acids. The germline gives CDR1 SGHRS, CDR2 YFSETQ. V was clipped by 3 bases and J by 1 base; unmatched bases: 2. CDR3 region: CASSSGQGTNEKLFF. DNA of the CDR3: TGCGCCAGCAGCTCAGGACAGGGAACTAATGAAAAACTGTTTTTT.

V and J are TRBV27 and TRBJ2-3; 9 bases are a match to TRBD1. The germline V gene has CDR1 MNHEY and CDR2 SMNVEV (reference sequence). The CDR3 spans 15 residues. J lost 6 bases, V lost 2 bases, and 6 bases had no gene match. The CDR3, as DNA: TGTGCCAGCAGTTTAAGGGGACAGGGCCTGGATACGCAGTATTTT. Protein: CASSLRGQGLDTQYF.

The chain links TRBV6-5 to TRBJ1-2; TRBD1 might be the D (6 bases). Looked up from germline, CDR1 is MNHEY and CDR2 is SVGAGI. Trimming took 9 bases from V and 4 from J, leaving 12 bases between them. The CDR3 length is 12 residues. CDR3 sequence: CASRGGPYGYTF. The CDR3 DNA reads TGTGCCAGTCGGGGGGGGCCCTATGGCTACACCTTC.

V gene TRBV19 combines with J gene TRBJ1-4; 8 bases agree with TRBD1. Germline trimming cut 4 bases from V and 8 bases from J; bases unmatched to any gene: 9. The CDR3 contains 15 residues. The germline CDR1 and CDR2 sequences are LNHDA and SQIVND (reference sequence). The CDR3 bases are TGTGCCAGTAGTACCCGGACAGGGTTGTCAGAAAAACTGTTTTTT. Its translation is CASSTRTGLSEKLFF. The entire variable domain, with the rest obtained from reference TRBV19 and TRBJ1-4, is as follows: DGGITQSPKYLFRKEGQNVTLSCEQNLNHDAMYWYRQDPGQGLRLIYYSQIVNDFQKGDIAEGYSVSREKKESFPLTVTSAQKNPTAFYLCASSTRTGLSEKLFFGSGTQLSVL.